This TCR beta chain was profiled in a study of blood T cell repertoires in COVID-19. The repertoire was sequenced with immunoSEQ multiplex PCR; TCRdb's copy has only in-frame clones and lacks some. There are around 150,000 clones in the sample; about 91% occur only once, and about 3.9% lies in the top ten. The CDR3 totals 16 residues. Germline CDR1 and CDR2: SGHRS and YFSETQ. The ends lost 3 bases at V and 4 bases at J; junction bases unmatched: 11. This sequence originates from a woman aged 55-70 years who had recovered from COVID-19. What was sequenced was peripheral blood. J is TRBJ1-2 and V is TRBV5-1, with 8 bases identical to TRBD1. CDR3 protein: CASSSLGDRSGYGYTF. As DNA, the CDR3 is TGCGCCAGCAGCTCCCTGGGGGACAGGAGTGGCTATGGCTACACCTTC.